This T cell receptor (beta chain) is from a study of blood T cells in healthy people across ages. Findings and caveats of the study: PBMCs that were unsorted prevented a conclusive naive versus antigen-experienced comparison.

A note on this clonotype: Its antigen remains unknown.

The CDR3 covers 14 residues. The trim removed 4 bases at V and 8 bases at J, leaving 9 bases unmatched. Germline CDR1 is SGHRS and CDR2 is YFSETQ. Each sample used at least 7 million PBMCs. Next came a second PCR, run for about 6 to 11 cycles, which used a sample-barcoded 5' primer along with a J-beta primer mix. TCRdb reprocessed the 5' RACE reads with MiXCR, giving one entry per CDR3 protein. The sample yields about 720,000 distinct CDR3 sequences, about 24% seen once. This chain uses TRBV5-1 with TRBJ2-1, with 7 nucleotides matching TRBD2. Sequences were obtained from blood. The source of this sequence is a man between 70 and 80 years old in good health. CDR3 bases: TGCGCCAGCAGCCGTCCCGGGGGAGGGCATGAGCAGTTCTTC. It yields the protein CASSRPGGGHEQFF.